This T cell receptor beta chain was documented in a study of blood T cell repertoires in COVID-19. Study processing details: Estimated nucleated cell counts came from reference gene primer amplification. Some clones are missing from TCRdb's copy, which holds only in-frame ones; the method was immunoSEQ multiplex PCR. V, J and clone size are those of that table, while D and trimming were read from the DNA. The sample has approximately 93,000 clones, around 88% seen once. The Seattle patients joined while their infection was active and were tracked longitudinally afterward. This CDR3 has 13 residues. V shed 6 bases and J 4 bases; nucleotides not matched to a gene: 3. CDR1 is ENHRY, CDR2 SYGVKD, per germline.

The chain carries TRBV10-3 and TRBJ2-7, with 10 bases identical to TRBD2. This receptor was obtained from a middle-aged man with COVID-19, enrolled during active disease. The sample consisted of peripheral blood. The CDR3 region has the DNA TGTGCCATCAGAGCGGGGGGGACGTACGAGCAGTACTTC. It yields the protein CAIRAGGTYEQYF.